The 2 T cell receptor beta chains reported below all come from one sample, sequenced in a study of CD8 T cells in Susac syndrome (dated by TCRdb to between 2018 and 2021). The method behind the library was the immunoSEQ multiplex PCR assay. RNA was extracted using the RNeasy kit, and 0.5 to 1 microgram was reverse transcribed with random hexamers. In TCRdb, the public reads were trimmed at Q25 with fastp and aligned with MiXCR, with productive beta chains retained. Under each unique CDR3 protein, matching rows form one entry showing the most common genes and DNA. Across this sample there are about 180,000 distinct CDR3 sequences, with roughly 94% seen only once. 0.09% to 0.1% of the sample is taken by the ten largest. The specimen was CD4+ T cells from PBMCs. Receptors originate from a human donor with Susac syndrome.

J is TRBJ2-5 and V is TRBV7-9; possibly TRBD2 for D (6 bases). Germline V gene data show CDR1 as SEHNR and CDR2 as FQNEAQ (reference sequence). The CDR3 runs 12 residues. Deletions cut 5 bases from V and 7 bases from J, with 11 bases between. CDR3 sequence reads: CASSTGVGTQYF. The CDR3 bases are TGTGCCAGCAGCACGGGAGTAGGGACCCAGTACTTC.

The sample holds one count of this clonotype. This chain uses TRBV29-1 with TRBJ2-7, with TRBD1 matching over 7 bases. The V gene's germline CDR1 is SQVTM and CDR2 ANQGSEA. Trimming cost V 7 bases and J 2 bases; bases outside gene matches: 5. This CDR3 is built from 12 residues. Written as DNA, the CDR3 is TGCAGCGCTCGGGACAGCGCCTACGAGCAGTACTTC. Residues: CSARDSAYEQYF.